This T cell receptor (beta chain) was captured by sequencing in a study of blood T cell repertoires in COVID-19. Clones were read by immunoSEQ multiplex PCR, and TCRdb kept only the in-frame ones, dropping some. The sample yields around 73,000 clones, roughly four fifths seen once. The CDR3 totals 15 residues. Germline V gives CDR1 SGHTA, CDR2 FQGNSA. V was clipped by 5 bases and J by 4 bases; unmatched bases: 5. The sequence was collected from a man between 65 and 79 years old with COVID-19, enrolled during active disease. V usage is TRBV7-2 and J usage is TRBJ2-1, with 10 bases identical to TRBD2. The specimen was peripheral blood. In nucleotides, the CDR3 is TGTGCCAGCAGCCAAACTAGCGGGACGTACAATGAGCAGTTCTTC. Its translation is CASSQTSGTYNEQFF.